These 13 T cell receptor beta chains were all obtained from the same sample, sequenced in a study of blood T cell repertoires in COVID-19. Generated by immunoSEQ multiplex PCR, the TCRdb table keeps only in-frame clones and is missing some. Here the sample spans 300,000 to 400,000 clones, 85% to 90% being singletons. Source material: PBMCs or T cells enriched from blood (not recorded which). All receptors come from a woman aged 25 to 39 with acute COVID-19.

The CDR3 region has the DNA TGCGCCAGCAGCCAATCGGCTAGCGGGGGTTATGGGGCCAACGTCCTGACTTTC. Translation gives CASSQSASGGYGANVLTF. The chain joins TRBV4-3 to TRBJ2-6; the match to TRBD2 covers 10 bases. This CDR3 contains 18 residues. CDR1 LGHNA and CDR2 YSLEER come from the germline V gene. The trim removed 2 bases at V and 3 bases at J, leaving 7 bases unmatched.

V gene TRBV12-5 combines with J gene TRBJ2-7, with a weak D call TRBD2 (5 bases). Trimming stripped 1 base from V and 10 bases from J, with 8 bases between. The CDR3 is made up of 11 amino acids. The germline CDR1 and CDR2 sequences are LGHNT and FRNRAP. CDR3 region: CASGLEDFQYF. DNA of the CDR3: TGTGCTAGTGGTTTGGAGGACTTCCAGTACTTC.

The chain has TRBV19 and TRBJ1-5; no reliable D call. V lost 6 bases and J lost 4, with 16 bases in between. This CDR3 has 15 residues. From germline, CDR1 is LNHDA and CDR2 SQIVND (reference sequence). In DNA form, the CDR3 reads TGTGCCAGTAGGCTGACCGGAGGTGATAATCAGCCCCAGCATTTT. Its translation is CASRLTGGDNQPQHF.

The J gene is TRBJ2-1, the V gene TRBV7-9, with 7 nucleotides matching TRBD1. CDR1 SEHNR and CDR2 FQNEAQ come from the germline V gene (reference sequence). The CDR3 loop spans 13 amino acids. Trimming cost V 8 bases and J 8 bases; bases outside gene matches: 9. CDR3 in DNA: TGTGCCAGCGGTAACGGACAGGCCTATGAGCAGTTCTTC. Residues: CASGNGQAYEQFF. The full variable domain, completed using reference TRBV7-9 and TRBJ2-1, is DTGVSQNPRHKITKRGQNVTFRCDPISEHNRLYWYRQTLGQGPEFLTYFQNEAQLEKSRLLSDRFSAERPKGSFSTLEIQRTEQGDSAMYLCASGNGQAYEQFFGPGTRLTVL.

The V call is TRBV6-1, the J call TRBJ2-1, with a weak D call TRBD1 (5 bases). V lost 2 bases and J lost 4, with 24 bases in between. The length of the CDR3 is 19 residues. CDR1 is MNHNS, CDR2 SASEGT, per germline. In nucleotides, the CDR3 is TGTGCCAGCAGTGAAAGGCAGGGTCCCTACCTTCCCATATACAATGAGCAGTTCTTC. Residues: CASSERQGPYLPIYNEQFF.

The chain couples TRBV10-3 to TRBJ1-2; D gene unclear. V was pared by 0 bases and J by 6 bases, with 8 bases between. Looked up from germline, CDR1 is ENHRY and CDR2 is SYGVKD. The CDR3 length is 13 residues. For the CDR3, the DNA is TGTGCCATCAGTGAGTCTTTCTTCGATGGCTACACCTTC. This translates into CAISESFFDGYTF.

The CDR3 bases are TGTGCCAGCAGCTTAGCTCGCGGGGGAACTAATGAAAAACTGTTTTTT. Residues: CASSLARGGTNEKLFF. This chain joins TRBV7-6 and TRBJ1-4, with D tentatively TRBD1 (5 bases). Germline V gene data show CDR1 as SGHVS and CDR2 as FNYEAQ. CDR3 length equals 16 residues. V shed 0 bases and J shed 1 base, with 9 bases lying between them.

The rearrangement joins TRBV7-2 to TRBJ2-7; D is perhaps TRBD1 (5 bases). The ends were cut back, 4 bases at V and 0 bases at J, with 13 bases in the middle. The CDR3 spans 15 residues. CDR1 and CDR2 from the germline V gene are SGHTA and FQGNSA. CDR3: CASSSAAGLSYEQYF. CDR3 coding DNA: TGTGCCAGCAGCTCGGCGGCAGGGCTCTCCTACGAGCAGTACTTC.

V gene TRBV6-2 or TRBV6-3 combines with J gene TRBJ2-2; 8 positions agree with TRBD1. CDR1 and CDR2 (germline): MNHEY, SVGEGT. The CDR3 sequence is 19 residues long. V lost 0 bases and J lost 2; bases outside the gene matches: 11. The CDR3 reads CASSYSQGEVLLNTGELFF. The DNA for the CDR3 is TGTGCCAGCAGTTACTCACAGGGGGAAGTCCTCCTCAACACCGGGGAGCTGTTTTTT.

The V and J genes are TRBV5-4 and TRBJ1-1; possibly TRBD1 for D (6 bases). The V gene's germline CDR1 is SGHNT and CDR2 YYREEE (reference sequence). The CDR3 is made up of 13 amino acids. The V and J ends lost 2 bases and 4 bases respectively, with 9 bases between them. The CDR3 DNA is TGTGCCAGCAGCTTCCAAGGGGGCACTGAAGCTTTCTTT. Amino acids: CASSFQGGTEAFF.

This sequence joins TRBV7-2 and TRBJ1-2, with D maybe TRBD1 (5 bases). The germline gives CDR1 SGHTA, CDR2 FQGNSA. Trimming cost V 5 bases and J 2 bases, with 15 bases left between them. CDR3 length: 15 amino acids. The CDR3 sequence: CASSLLSGGNYGYTF. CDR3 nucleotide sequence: TGTGCCAGCAGCCTCTTGTCGGGGGGGAACTATGGCTACACCTTC.

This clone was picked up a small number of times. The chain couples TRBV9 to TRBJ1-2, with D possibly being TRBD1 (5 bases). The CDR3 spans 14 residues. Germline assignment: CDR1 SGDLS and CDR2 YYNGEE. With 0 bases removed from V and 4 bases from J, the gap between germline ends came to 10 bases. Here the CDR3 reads CASSVAGWGYGYTF. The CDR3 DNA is TGTGCCAGCAGCGTAGCAGGGTGGGGCTATGGCTACACCTTC.

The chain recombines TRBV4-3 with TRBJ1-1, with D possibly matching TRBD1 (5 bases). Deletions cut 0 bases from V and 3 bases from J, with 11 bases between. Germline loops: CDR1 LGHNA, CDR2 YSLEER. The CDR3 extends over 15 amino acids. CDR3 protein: CASSQDPGGDTEAFF. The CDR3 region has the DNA TGCGCCAGCAGCCAAGACCCGGGAGGGGACACTGAAGCTTTCTTT.